One sample yielded the 2 T cell receptor beta chains listed below, sequenced in a study of T cells in Graves' hyperthyroidism and ophthalmopathy. TCR beta CDR3 region amplification was performed from RNA transcripts. First-round RT-PCR with HTBI primers amplified the TCR CDR3 region. One entry per CDR3 protein, called by TCRdb with MiXCR from the multiplex PCR reads. This repertoire shows around 600,000 distinct CDR3 sequences, 45% found once; its top ten account for approximately 6.8%. The source material was peripheral blood or thyroid tissue (not recorded which). The receptors stem from an adult man with Graves' disease, either hyperthyroidism or ophthalmopathy (not recorded which).

The gene calls are TRBV7-2 and TRBJ1-1, with D possibly TRBD1 on 5 matching bases. Trimming cost V 5 bases and J 0 bases, with 22 bases left between them. Germline V gene lookup returns CDR1 SGHTA and CDR2 FQGNSA. The CDR3 length is 18 residues. Here the CDR3 DNA reads TGTGCCAGCAGCACGGACGACAGACTCAAGGGACTGAACACTGAAGCTTTCTTT. Protein product: CASSTDDRLKGLNTEAFF.

With respect to this clonotype: This clone may be a read error of a much larger clone one base away. The gene calls are TRBV29-1 and TRBJ2-5, with D maybe TRBD1 (6 bases). The J call may be incorrect, as the DNA end agrees better with TRBJ2-7. The CDR3 is 12 amino acids. The germline V gene encodes CDR1 SQVTM and CDR2 ANQGSEA. CDR3 DNA sequence: TGCAGCGGCACTGGACAGAGCTACGAGCAGTACTTC. Its protein product is CSGTGQSYEQYF.